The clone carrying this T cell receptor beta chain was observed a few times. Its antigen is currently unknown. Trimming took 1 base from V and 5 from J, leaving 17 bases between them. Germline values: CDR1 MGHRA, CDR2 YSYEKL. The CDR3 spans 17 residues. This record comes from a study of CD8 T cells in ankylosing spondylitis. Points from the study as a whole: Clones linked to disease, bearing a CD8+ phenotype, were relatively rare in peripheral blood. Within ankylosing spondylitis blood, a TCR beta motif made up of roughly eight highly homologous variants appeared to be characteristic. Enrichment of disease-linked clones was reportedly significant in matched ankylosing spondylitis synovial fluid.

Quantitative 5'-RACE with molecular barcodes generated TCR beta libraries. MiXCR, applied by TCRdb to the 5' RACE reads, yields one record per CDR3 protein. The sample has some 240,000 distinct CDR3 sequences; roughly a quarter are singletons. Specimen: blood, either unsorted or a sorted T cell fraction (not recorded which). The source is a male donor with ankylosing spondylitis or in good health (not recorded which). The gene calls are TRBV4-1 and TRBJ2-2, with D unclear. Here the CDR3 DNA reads TGCGCCAGCAGCCAAGGCTCTGCTCGGCGACGTACCGGGGAGCTGTTTTTT. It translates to CASSQGSARRRTGELFF.